The rows below give T cell receptor beta chains drawn from one sample of a study of OX40 agonist ivuxolimab in advanced cancers. Method: immunoSEQ multiplex PCR; TCRdb's copy keeps in-frame clones and lacks some. The data contain some 130,000 clones, under 95% of them singletons. The material sequenced was CD4+ or CD8+ T cells sorted from blood, taken in a trial of the OX40 agonist ivuxolimab. The receptors here all came from an adult with an advanced solid tumor such as melanoma, head and neck, liver or kidney cancer. Each CDR3 is given with its conserved first and last residue. The D gene is left open where the match is weak. Size values are once, few and many counts, or a class for expanded clones, and some rows have none.

>TRBV25-1|TRBD1|once|TRBJ2-3
CASSPPGTGVSDTQYF
TGTGCCAGCAGTCCACCCGGGACAGGGGTTTCAGATACGCAGTATTTT
>TRBV28|TRBD1|-|TRBJ1-1
CASSYLTTGEAFF
TGTGCCAGCAGTTATCTCACGACAGGGGAAGCTTTCTTT
>TRBV5-1|-|-|TRBJ1-5
CASSLVGGNQPQHF
TGCGCCAGCAGCTTGGTCGGGGGGAATCAGCCCCAGCATTTT
>TRBV11-2|-|-|TRBJ1-1
CASSLDREVAFF
TGTGCCAGCAGCTTAGATCGGGAAGTGGCTTTCTTT
>TRBV7-9|-|-|TRBJ1-4
CASSGRTREKLFF
TGTGCCAGCAGCGGGAGGACTCGAGAAAAACTGTTTTTT
>TRBV6-5|-|-|TRBJ1-6
CASRIFNSPLHF
TGTGCCAGCAGGATTTTCAATTCACCCCTCCACTTT
>TRBV7-9|TRBD1|-|TRBJ2-7
CASSSRTGTGFYEQYF
TGTGCCAGCAGCTCTCGTACCGGGACAGGGTTCTACGAGCAGTACTTC
>TRBV28|-|-|TRBJ1-1
CASSLTSPGGTEAFF
TGTGCCAGCAGTTTAACGTCACCCGGGGGCACTGAAGCTTTCTTT
>TRBV5-4|TRBD2|-|TRBJ2-1
CASSLGGTSGTYNEQFF
TGTGCCAGCAGCTTGGGCGGGACTAGCGGGACCTACAATGAGCAGTTCTTC
>TRBV28|-|-|TRBJ2-3
CASSSLGGSFYTDTQYF
TGTGCCAGCAGTTCCCTCGGGGGCAGCTTCTACACAGATACGCAGTATTTT
>TRBV19|-|-|TRBJ2-3
CASSLGFTDTQYF
TGTGCCAGTTCCCTCGGCTTTACAGATACGCAGTATTTT
>TRBV18|-|once|TRBJ2-7
CASSPAVMGSYEQYF
TGTGCCAGCTCACCCGCGGTGATGGGGTCCTACGAGCAGTACTTC
>TRBV7-2|-|-|TRBJ2-1
CASSLAGGGSYNEQFF
TGTGCCAGCAGCTTAGCTGGGGGAGGCTCCTACAATGAGCAGTTCTTC
>TRBV27|-|-|TRBJ2-5
CASSLSRVPLETQYF
TGTGCCAGCAGTTTATCAAGGGTCCCTTTGGAGACCCAGTACTTC
>TRBV19|-|-|TRBJ2-3
CASSKEGPTQYF
TGTGCCAGTAGTAAGGAGGGCCCAACGCAGTATTTT
>TRBV19|-|once|TRBJ2-5
CASSMRGETQYF
TGTGCCAGTAGTATGCGGGGAGAGACCCAGTACTTC
>TRBV28|TRBD1|-|TRBJ2-7
CASSLWGTGGAGEQYF
TGTGCCAGCAGTTTATGGGGGACAGGGGGCGCGGGGGAGCAGTACTTC
>TRBV7-2|-|-|TRBJ2-1
CASSSQGGGVEIF
TGTGCCAGCAGCTCCCAGGGGGGGGGCGTTGAGATCTTC
>TRBV5-4|-|-|TRBJ2-1
CASSLGGYSYNEQFF
TGTGCCAGCAGCTTGGGGGGGTACTCCTACAATGAGCAGTTCTTC
>TRBV6-1|TRBD1|-|TRBJ1-5
CASSEGQGVQPQHF
TGTGCCAGCAGTGAGGGACAGGGGGTTCAGCCCCAGCATTTT
>TRBV29-1|-|-|TRBJ2-1
CSVGRDEQFF
TGCAGCGTAGGGAGAGATGAGCAGTTCTTC
>TRBV5-1|TRBD2|-|TRBJ2-3
CASSLIAGGGDTQYF
TGCGCCAGCAGCTTGATAGCGGGAGGTGGAGATACGCAGTATTTT
>TRBV5-1|TRBD2|-|TRBJ2-1
CASTGLAGKLGNEQFF
TGCGCCAGCACCGGACTAGCGGGAAAACTAGGGAATGAGCAGTTCTTC
>TRBV21-1|-|-|TRBJ2-7
CASSIGSLAYEQYF
TGTGCCAGCAGCATCGGGTCGCTGGCCTACGAGCAGTACTTC
>TRBV6-5|-|-|TRBJ1-1
CASSYSPGTEAFF
TGTGCCAGCAGTTACTCGCCCGGGACTGAAGCTTTCTTT
>TRBV2|TRBD2|-|TRBJ2-3
CASSEELAGGLGTQYF
TGTGCCAGCAGTGAAGAGCTAGCGGGGGGGTTAGGTACGCAGTATTTT
>TRBV6-6|-|-|TRBJ1-1
CASSYPLMGGSTEAFF
TGTGCCAGCAGTTACCCCCTGATGGGTGGTTCCACTGAAGCTTTCTTT
>TRBV7-9|TRBD2|once|TRBJ2-3
CASSLGQVAGGSTDTQYF
TGTGCCAGCAGCTTAGGACAGGTAGCGGGGGGCTCGACAGATACGCAGTATTTT
>TRBV5-4|-|-|TRBJ1-2
CASSLGGGPLGYTF
TGTGCCAGCAGCTTGGGGGGGGGACCGCTTGGCTACACCTTC
>TRBV28|-|once|TRBJ1-3
CASSSVRTQGNTIYF
TGTGCCAGCAGTTCGGTACGGACACAGGGAAACACCATATATTTT
>TRBV7-2|-|once|TRBJ2-3
CASSPGDDAYLSDTQYF
TGTGCCAGCAGCCCGGGAGACGACGCCTATCTCTCAGATACGCAGTATTTT
>TRBV2|TRBD1|-|TRBJ1-6
CASGPGQGTGSPLHF
TGTGCCAGCGGACCGGGACAGGGTACCGGATCACCCCTCCACTTT
>TRBV15|-|-|TRBJ2-3
CATSRDGWTVTTDTQYF
TGTGCCACCAGCAGAGATGGATGGACGGTAACCACAGATACGCAGTATTTT
>TRBV7-2|-|-|TRBJ1-3
CASSLLDTIYF
TGTGCCAGCAGCTTACTAGACACCATATATTTT
>TRBV6-1|-|-|TRBJ2-7
CASSESRVGGRTFRDEEQYF
TGTGCCAGCAGTGAATCCAGGGTAGGGGGACGGACGTTCCGGGATGAAGAGCAGTACTTC
>TRBV27|-|-|TRBJ2-7
CASSPRGLGSYEQYF
TGTGCCAGCAGCCCCAGGGGTCTAGGCTCCTACGAGCAGTACTTC
>TRBV6-6|-|-|TRBJ1-2
CATYHYGYTF
TGTGCCACCTACCACTATGGCTACACCTTC
>TRBV30|TRBD1|-|TRBJ1-2
CAWSVRAGGWGGYTF
TGTGCCTGGAGTGTACGGGCAGGGGGCTGGGGGGGCTACACCTTC
>TRBV6-5|-|-|TRBJ1-4
CASSPRVTNEKLFF
TGTGCCAGCAGCCCACGCGTTACTAATGAAAAACTGTTTTTT
>TRBV4-1|-|few|TRBJ1-5
CASSQGAGRNQPQHF
TGCGCCAGCAGCCAAGGGGCGGGTCGCAATCAGCCCCAGCATTTT
>TRBV7-2|-|once|TRBJ2-7
CASSIGRGVRKSYYYEQYF
TGTGCCAGCAGCATCGGACGGGGAGTCAGAAAAAGCTACTACTACGAGCAGTACTTC
>TRBV6-5|-|-|TRBJ1-4
CASKAQGSAIGKLFF
TGTGCCAGCAAGGCTCAGGGTTCGGCCATCGGAAAACTGTTTTTT
>TRBV19|-|-|TRBJ2-3
CASSPWVGGTDTQYF
TGTGCCAGTAGTCCCTGGGTAGGGGGCACAGATACGCAGTATTTT
>TRBV5-4|-|-|TRBJ2-7
CASSLVTQASYEQYF
TGTGCCAGCAGCTTGGTCACTCAGGCCTCCTACGAGCAGTACTTC
>TRBV11-2|TRBD1|-|TRBJ1-2
CASSSTGLGYTF
TGTGCCAGCAGCTCGACAGGGCTCGGCTACACCTTC
>TRBV19|TRBD1|-|TRBJ1-2
CASRLGQGSNYGYTF
TGTGCCAGTAGACTCGGACAGGGCTCTAACTATGGCTACACCTTC
>TRBV11-2|TRBD1|-|TRBJ1-2
CASRRQGQSSGYTF
TGTGCCAGCCGACGACAGGGACAATCAAGTGGCTACACCTTC